What follows are 32 T cell receptor beta chains derived from one specimen sequenced in a study of blood T cell repertoires in COVID-19. The repertoire was sequenced with immunoSEQ multiplex PCR; TCRdb's copy has only in-frame clones and lacks some. Of approximately 76,000 clones in the sample, about 85% were seen once. Sequencing input: peripheral blood. The origin of the receptors is a woman older than 75 with active or convalescent COVID-19.

The rearrangement joins TRBV4-3 to TRBJ1-5; D remains unclear. There are 15 residues in the CDR3. Germline CDR1 is LGHNA and CDR2 is YSLEER. Trimming took 0 bases from V and 9 from J, leaving 15 bases between them. The CDR3 reads CASSQDLSLAGPQHF. Here the CDR3 DNA reads TGCGCCAGCAGCCAAGATCTGTCCCTAGCAGGGCCCCAGCATTTT.

The chain combines TRBV1 with TRBJ2-1; TRBD2 reflects the table's D call only, with no check against the DNA. TRBV1 corresponds to a pseudogene. This CDR3 has 18 residues. CDR3 in amino acids: CTSSQHHTSGATYNEQFF. The CDR3 DNA is TGCACCAGCAGCCAACACCATACTAGCGGGGCCACCTACAATGAGCAGTTCTTC.

The rearrangement links TRBV7-8 to TRBJ2-3; possible D gene TRBD2, 5 bases. Trimming shortened V by 0 bases and J by 0 bases, and 13 bases separated the two germline ends. Germline V gene sequence: CDR1 SGHVS, CDR2 FQNEAQ. The CDR3 consists of 17 residues. The CDR3 spells CASSLAPSTASTDTQYF. CDR3 coding DNA: TGTGCCAGCAGCTTAGCGCCTAGCACCGCTAGCACAGATACGCAGTATTTT.

The rearrangement joins TRBV6-2 or TRBV6-3 to TRBJ2-7, with a tentative D call TRBD2 (6 bases). This CDR3 region has 15 residues. Germline loops: CDR1 MNHEY, CDR2 SVGEGT. Trimming took 6 bases from V and 4 from J, leaving 19 bases between them. The CDR3 here is CASSQAGTGEYEQYF. As DNA, the CDR3 is TGTGCCAGCAGCCAGGCCGGGACTGGAGAATACGAGCAGTACTTC.

This sequence joins TRBV28 and TRBJ1-1; D is perhaps TRBD1 (6 bases). V was clipped by 1 base and J by 10 bases, with 10 bases between them. In germline, CDR1 is MDHEN, CDR2 SYDVKM. The CDR3 has 12 residues. The CDR3 DNA follows: TGTGCCAGCAGTTTATTAGTACAGGGAGCTTTCTTT. The encoded protein is CASSLLVQGAFF. Complete variable domain (other parts from reference TRBV28 and TRBJ1-1): DVKVTQSSRYLVKRTGEKVFLECVQDMDHENMFWYRQDPGLGLRLIYFSYDVKMKEKGDIPEGYSVSREKKERFSLILESASTNQTSMYLCASSLLVQGAFFGQGTRLTVV.

The V gene is TRBV5-5, the J gene TRBJ2-1; D not certain. CDR1 is SGHKS and CDR2 is YYEKEE in the germline V gene (reference sequence). V lost 4 bases and J lost 6, with 14 bases in between. The CDR3 runs to 14 residues. The CDR3 DNA sequence: TGTGCCAGCAGCCCGTCGGTAAACTCCAATGAGCAGTTCTTC. Amino acid sequence: CASSPSVNSNEQFF.

V and J are TRBV24-1 and TRBJ2-2; 10 positions agree with TRBD1. The V segment lost 2 bases and the J segment 7 bases; nucleotides outside the gene matches: 6. CDR1 is KGHDR and CDR2 is SFDVKD in the germline V gene. This CDR3 has 16 residues. The CDR3 region has the DNA TGTGCCACCAGTGATTGGGGGACAGGGGTGATCGGGGAGCTGTTTTTT. As protein: CATSDWGTGVIGELFF.

J is TRBJ1-1 and V is TRBV13; 7 bases agree with TRBD1. The CDR3 runs to 15 residues. Germline CDR1 is PRHDT and CDR2 is FYEKMQ (reference sequence). The trim removed 4 bases at V and 4 bases at J, leaving 9 bases unmatched. The CDR3, as DNA: TGTGCCAGCAGCTCACGGGACAGTGTAGGCACTGAAGCTTTCTTT. Translated, it gives CASSSRDSVGTEAFF.

The chain links TRBV6-5 to TRBJ2-5, with TRBD2 as a possible D gene (6 bases). The CDR3 sequence is 14 residues long. CDR1 is MNHEY, CDR2 SVGAGI, per germline. V lost 7 bases and J lost 4, with 16 bases in between. The CDR3 protein is CASMDYLASETQYF. DNA for the CDR3: TGTGCCAGCATGGACTACCTAGCCTCAGAGACCCAGTACTTC.

This clone was counted a few times. The chain employs TRBV6-2 or TRBV6-3 and TRBJ2-7, with TRBD2 as a possible D gene (5 bases). The CDR3 is 15 amino acids. Germline CDR1 MNHEY, CDR2 SVGEGT. Trimming cost V 4 bases and J 7 bases, with 20 bases left between them. CDR3 nucleotide sequence: TGTGCCAGCAGTTTACCGAACCGCTCTACGGGGGAGCAGTACTTC. Its protein is CASSLPNRSTGEQYF.

The J gene is TRBJ1-5, the V gene TRBV7-9; TRBD1 might be the D (6 bases). The CDR3 is made up of 15 amino acids. CDR1 and CDR2 from the germline V gene are SEHNR and FQNEAQ (reference sequence). V was pared by 5 bases and J by 4 bases, with 15 bases between. The CDR3 spells CASSPAGVGNQPQHF. The CDR3 region has the DNA TGTGCCAGCAGCCCGGCAGGGGTAGGGAATCAGCCCCAGCATTTT.

This chain connects TRBV11-2 to TRBJ2-1; tentatively, D is TRBD2 (6 bases). Germline CDR1 is SGHAT and CDR2 is FQNNGV. V shed 5 bases and J shed 8 bases, with 16 bases lying between them. The CDR3 is 14 amino acids. The CDR3 region is CASSLGTSRDEQFF. The CDR3, as DNA: TGTGCCAGCAGCCTGGGGACTTCCAGGGATGAGCAGTTCTTC. Full variable domain (missing parts from reference TRBV11-2 and TRBJ2-1): EAGVAQSPRYKIIEKRQSVAFWCNPISGHATLYWYQQILGQGPKLLIQFQNNGVVDDSQLPKDRFSAERLKGVDSTLKIQPAKLEDSAVYLCASSLGTSRDEQFFGPGTRLTVL.

The V and J genes are TRBV19 and TRBJ2-7; D gene uncertain. The CDR3 extends over 15 amino acids. Trimming pared 4 bases from V and 0 bases from J, leaving 13 bases between. Germline CDR1 and CDR2: LNHDA and SQIVND (reference sequence). CDR3 nucleotide sequence: TGTGCCAGTAGTAGTATGATGCGGAGCTCCTACGAGCAGTACTTC. As protein: CASSSMMRSSYEQYF.

This clone was detected a few times. This chain connects TRBV11-1 to TRBJ2-7; possible D gene TRBD1, 6 bases. Germline CDR1 is SGHAT and CDR2 is FQDESV (reference sequence). Trimming cost V 3 bases and J 6 bases, with 12 bases left between them. The length of the CDR3 is 13 residues. CDR3: CASSFDRYLEQYF. In nucleotides, the CDR3 is TGTGCCAGCAGCTTTGACAGGTATCTCGAGCAGTACTTC.

The J gene is TRBJ2-1, the V gene TRBV5-4, with 11 bases aligning to TRBD2. J was trimmed by 4 bases and V by 1 base; bases with no gene match: 1. There are 15 residues in the CDR3. In germline, CDR1 is SGHNT, CDR2 YYREEE (reference sequence). The CDR3 region is CASSLIAGGYNEQFF. The CDR3, as DNA: TGTGCCAGCAGCTTGATAGCGGGGGGGTACAATGAGCAGTTCTTC.

The V and J genes are TRBV6-5 and TRBJ2-1; 9 nucleotides align to TRBD2. The CDR3 has 15 residues. Germline assignment: CDR1 MNHEY and CDR2 SVGAGI. With V trimmed by 7 bases and J by 7 bases, 11 bases remained unmatched. Here the CDR3 DNA reads TGTGCCAGCAAAGGGGCGGGGGGGCTTGGAAATGAGCAGTTCTTC. It codes for CASKGAGGLGNEQFF.

As concerns this clone: One end of the junction is discordant with germline, which a read error may explain. The V and J genes are TRBV6-5 and TRBJ1-2, with a weak D call TRBD1 (6 bases). CDR1 and CDR2 from the germline V gene are MNHEY and SVGAGI. This CDR3 is 11 amino acids long. CDR3 DNA: TGTGCCAGCAGTCATAAAAGGGACATCTTCTTC. Protein: CASSHKRDIFF.

The chain links TRBV19 to TRBJ1-3, with 8 bases lining up with TRBD1. The CDR3 has 15 residues. V trimming: 7 bases; J trimming: 2 bases; junction bases outside the gene matches: 7. The germline V gene has CDR1 LNHDA and CDR2 SQIVND (reference sequence). The CDR3 loop is CASIPRTGTGNTIYF. In nucleotides, the CDR3 is TGTGCCAGTATCCCCCGGACAGGGACTGGAAACACCATATATTTT.

The chain links TRBV4-3 to TRBJ2-5; TRBD1 matches at 9 bases. CDR3 length: 15 residues. The germline V gene has CDR1 LGHNA and CDR2 YSLEER. J lost 4 bases, V lost 4 bases, and 7 bases had no gene match. For the CDR3, the DNA is TGCGCCAGCAGCCTACAGGGGGCTCTAGGAGAGACCCAGTACTTC. Translation gives CASSLQGALGETQYF.

The V call is TRBV7-2, the J call TRBJ2-5; D perhaps matches TRBD2 (6 bases). Germline V gene lookup returns CDR1 SGHTA and CDR2 FQGNSA. The CDR3 is 16 residues long. The V end was cut by 1 base, the J end by 9 bases, with 21 bases between. CDR3 protein: CASSLVGTGPTKSQYF. For the CDR3, the DNA is TGTGCCAGCAGCTTAGTTGGGACTGGCCCAACGAAGTCCCAGTACTTC.

The J gene is TRBJ1-5, the V gene TRBV5-8; 7 bases match TRBD1. CDR1 is SGHTS, CDR2 YDEGEE, per germline. The J segment lost 5 bases and the V segment lost 4 bases, leaving 6 bases of the junction unmatched. This CDR3 has 14 amino acids. The DNA of the CDR3 is TGTGCCAGCAGCCCGGGACAGTCACATCAGCCCCAGCATTTT. The encoded protein is CASSPGQSHQPQHF.

This chain connects TRBV2 to TRBJ1-5; D is perhaps TRBD1 (5 bases). This CDR3 spans 14 amino acids. CDR1 SNHLY and CDR2 FYNNEI come from the germline V gene. V lost 4 bases and J lost 3, with 10 bases in between. CDR3 region: CASSGQGNNQPQHF. In DNA form, the CDR3 reads TGTGCCAGCAGTGGCCAGGGTAACAATCAGCCCCAGCATTTT.

This rearrangement joins TRBV11-3 to TRBJ2-3; D possibly corresponds to TRBD2 (6 bases). CDR3 size: 9 residues. From germline, CDR1 is SGHNT and CDR2 YENEEA. The ends were cut back, 11 bases at V and 6 bases at J, with 6 bases in the middle. The CDR3 protein is CAGGDTQYF. In DNA, the CDR3 is TGTGCCGGGGGGGATACGCAGTATTTT.

The chain carries TRBV14 and TRBJ1-2; a possible D gene is TRBD1 (5 bases). CDR1 and CDR2 (germline): SGHDN, FVKESK. The CDR3 contains 14 residues. V lost 6 bases and J lost 5, with 16 bases in between. The CDR3 nucleotides read TGTGCCAGCAGGGAAAGAACAGGAACATATGGCTACACCTTC. Its translation: CASRERTGTYGYTF.

This clone was counted a few times. The chain uses TRBV7-9 and TRBJ2-1; TRBD2 matches 8 bases. CDR3 size: 18 residues. Per the germline V gene, CDR1 is SEHNR and CDR2 is FQNEAQ (reference sequence). Trimming took 4 bases from V and 5 from J; bases not matched to a gene: 16. The CDR3 DNA reads as TGTGCCAGCAGCTGGATTAGTAGGAGCGGGGGAGCACACAATGAGCAGTTCTTC. Protein sequence: CASSWISRSGGAHNEQFF.

In this sample, this clone turned up once. V and J are TRBV28 and TRBJ1-5, with D possibly being TRBD1 (6 bases). In germline, CDR1 is MDHEN, CDR2 SYDVKM. The CDR3 contains 16 residues. The V gene lost 3 bases and the J gene lost 6 bases, with 18 bases spanning the gap. CDR3 nucleotide sequence: TGTGCCAGCAGTTTTGGGGGGGCGATAAGACGTCAGCCCCAGCATTTT. Encoded protein: CASSFGGAIRRQPQHF. The full variable domain, in which reference TRBV28 and TRBJ1-5 provide the parts outside the CDR3, is DVKVTQSSRYLVKRTGEKVFLECVQDMDHENMFWYRQDPGLGLRLIYFSYDVKMKEKGDIPEGYSVSREKKERFSLILESASTNQTSMYLCASSFGGAIRRQPQHFGDGTRLSIL.

This rearrangement joins TRBV4-3 to TRBJ2-3, with D possibly being TRBD2 (6 bases). With 5 bases removed from V and 8 bases from J, the gap between germline ends came to 26 bases. This CDR3 spans 17 amino acids. The germline V gene encodes CDR1 LGHNA and CDR2 YSLEER. Here the CDR3 DNA reads TGCGCCAGCAGCTTAGAGGTCGGGGACTCCCAGCAGGGTACGCAGTATTTT. Amino acid sequence: CASSLEVGDSQQGTQYF.

The CDR3 DNA is TGTGCCAGCGGACGAGGGTCAGGGGAGGGCTACACCTTC. Translation: CASGRGSGEGYTF. The V gene is TRBV12-3 or TRBV12-4, the J gene TRBJ1-2; D may be TRBD1 (6 bases). Trimming stripped 8 bases from V and 8 bases from J, with 18 bases between. This CDR3 has 13 amino acids.

This clone was detected once. This chain joins TRBV25-1 and TRBJ1-6; 7 bases are a match to TRBD1. The CDR3 sequence is 18 residues long. Unmatched junction bases numbered 19, after V lost 4 bases and J lost 10 bases. CDR1 is MGHDK and CDR2 is SYGVNS in the germline V gene. CDR3 sequence: CASSAHGDTGVIRSPLHF. The CDR3 region has the DNA TGTGCCAGCAGTGCTCATGGAGATACAGGGGTAATAAGATCACCCCTCCACTTT.

This clone was counted a single time. This sequence joins TRBV28 and TRBJ2-3; the match to TRBD1 covers 11 bases. V lost 7 bases, J lost 4 bases, and 7 bases stayed unmatched. The CDR3 contains 15 residues. Germline V gene sequence: CDR1 MDHEN, CDR2 SYDVKM. The DNA of the CDR3 is TGTGCCAGCACCTCCGGGACAGGGGGTTCAGATACGCAGTATTTT. Translating gives CASTSGTGGSDTQYF.

This clone was seen only once. The V call is TRBV28, the J call TRBJ1-5, with unresolved D. The length of the CDR3 is 11 residues. The germline V gene has CDR1 MDHEN and CDR2 SYDVKM. The V end was cut by 8 bases, the J end by 8 bases, with 10 bases between. This CDR3 is CASSPSEPQHF. The CDR3 nucleotides read TGTGCCAGCTCCCCGAGCGAGCCCCAGCATTTT.

The chain combines TRBV7-3 with TRBJ2-5; 7 bases align to TRBD1. The junction had 2 bases not matched to a gene; V was cut back by 5 bases and J by 2 bases. The CDR3 has 13 residues. The V gene's germline CDR1 is SGHTA and CDR2 FQGTGA. The CDR3, as DNA: TGTGCCAGCAGCAAGGGGGCTCAAGAGACCCAGTACTTC. Translated, it gives CASSKGAQETQYF.